The next 11 T cell receptor beta chains were all read from a single sample in a study of identical twins' blood T cells. TCRdb used MiXCR to reprocess the 5' RACE reads, holding one entry per CDR3 protein. Of 300,000 to 400,000 distinct CDR3 sequences listed, 28% were seen once; the top ten hold about 6.1%. The sequenced material came from PBMCs. These receptors came from a woman aged 18-50 years in good health.

In this sample, this clonotype turned up a few times. An end of the junction differs from the germline gene, which may be a read error. V usage is TRBV10-3 and J usage is TRBJ1-2; 7 bases fit TRBD1. CDR1 and CDR2 from the germline V gene are ENHRY and SYGVKD. The CDR3 covers 14 residues. The chain's CDR3 is CAISEEGAGYVYTF. The CDR3 DNA is TGTGCCATCAGTGAGGAGGGGGCTGGCTATGTCTACACCTTC.

The table lists this clonotype with many counts. The chain joins TRBV6-4 to TRBJ1-2; D is unresolved. The germline gives CDR1 MRHNA, CDR2 SNTAGT. The CDR3 runs to 12 residues. Trimming removed 0 bases at V and 8 bases at J, with 7 bases between. CDR3 sequence reads: CASSDSSRGYTF. The CDR3 DNA reads as TGTGCCAGCAGTGACTCTTCAAGGGGCTACACCTTC.

The rearrangement joins TRBV6-6 to TRBJ1-1; unclear D gene. In germline, CDR1 is MNHNY, CDR2 SVGAGI (reference sequence). The CDR3 covers 14 residues. V lost 7 bases and J lost 0, with 12 bases in between. The CDR3 DNA follows: TGTGCCAGCAACCCTGGCCAGGTGAACACTGAAGCTTTCTTT. This codes for CASNPGQVNTEAFF.

This clonotype came up a few times. V usage is TRBV12-5 and J usage is TRBJ2-3; D remains unclear. The CDR3 has 15 residues. Germline lookup yields CDR1 LGHNT and CDR2 FRNRAP. V lost 0 bases and J 0 bases, leaving 7 bases between the germline ends. The CDR3 reads CASGLVEVSTDTQYF. CDR3 nucleotide sequence: TGTGCTAGTGGTTTGGTAGAGGTGAGCACAGATACGCAGTATTTT.

The rearrangement links TRBV11-2 to TRBJ2-2; D call uncertain. Trimming removed 0 bases at V and 7 bases at J, with 6 bases between. Germline loops: CDR1 SGHAT, CDR2 FQNNGV. CDR3 size: 13 residues. The chain's CDR3 is CASSLDLGGELFF. Written as DNA, the CDR3 is TGTGCCAGCAGCTTAGATCTGGGCGGGGAGCTGTTTTTT. Based on the CDR3 plus reference TRBV11-2 and TRBJ2-2, the full variable domain is EAGVAQSPRYKIIEKRQSVAFWCNPISGHATLYWYQQILGQGPKLLIQFQNNGVVDDSQLPKDRFSAERLKGVDSTLKIQPAKLEDSAVYLCASSLDLGGELFFGEGSRLTVL.

This clonotype was counted between two and nine times. The gene calls are TRBV25-1 and TRBJ2-7, with D possibly being TRBD1 (5 bases). CDR1 is MGHDK, CDR2 SYGVNS, per germline. The CDR3 sequence is 15 residues long. The V end was cut by 3 bases, the J end by 2 bases, with 14 bases between. CDR3 in amino acids: CASSDVQVPPYEQYF. The CDR3 DNA follows: TGTGCCAGCAGTGATGTACAGGTTCCACCCTACGAGCAGTACTTC.

V gene TRBV12-3 or TRBV12-4 combines with J gene TRBJ2-1; possible D gene TRBD2, 6 bases. CDR3 length equals 13 residues. V shed 5 bases and J shed 9 bases, with 14 bases lying between them. CDR3 residues: CASSRLVRVEQFF. The CDR3 DNA is TGTGCCAGCAGTCGACTAGTCCGGGTTGAGCAGTTCTTC.

This clonotype came up many times. The chain recombines TRBV5-1 with TRBJ1-1; D gene uncertain. Germline V lookup: CDR1 SGHRS, CDR2 YFSETQ. V lost 0 bases to trimming and J lost 6 bases, with 12 bases between them. The CDR3 has 14 amino acids. CDR3 sequence: CASSLVGPRAEAFF. The CDR3 DNA reads as TGCGCCAGCAGCTTGGTAGGCCCGAGGGCTGAAGCTTTCTTT. Looking up the rest from reference TRBV5-1 and TRBJ1-1 gives the full variable domain: KAGVTQTPRYLIKTRGQQVTLSCSPISGHRSVSWYQQTPGQGLQFLFEYFSETQRNKGNFPGRFSGRQFSNSRSEMNVSTLELGDSALYLCASSLVGPRAEAFFGQGTRLTVV.

This clonotype has a handful of counts. CDR3 loop: CASSQVASYGYTF. The CDR3 DNA reads as TGTGCCAGCTCGCAGGTCGCTTCCTATGGCTACACCTTC. This chain connects TRBV27 to TRBJ1-2, with D unresolved. Trimming left V 8 bases short and J 4 bases short, with 14 bases between. Per the germline V gene, CDR1 is MNHEY and CDR2 is SMNVEV (reference sequence). The CDR3 has 13 amino acids.

This clonotype was detected many times. The rearrangement uses TRBV20-1 and TRBJ2-3; 9 nucleotides match TRBD2. J lost 1 base, V lost 5 bases, and 13 bases had no gene match. The CDR3 covers 17 residues. Germline CDR1 and CDR2: DFQATT and SNEGSKA (reference sequence). The CDR3 nucleotides are TGCAGTGCTTTTACTAGCGGGCGTCGGGGTGGCACAGATACGCAGTATTTT. Encoded protein: CSAFTSGRRGGTDTQYF.

With regard to this clonotype: A much larger clone differs from this one at a single base, so this may be a read error. The chain recombines TRBV5-1 with TRBJ1-1; tentatively, D is TRBD1 (6 bases). The germline V gene has CDR1 SGHRS and CDR2 YFSETQ. This CDR3 has 13 amino acids. In nucleotides, the CDR3 is TGCACCAGCAGCAACCTGGCAGGGGCTGAAGCTTTCTTT. This translates into CTSSNLAGAEAFF. Together with reference TRBV5-1 and TRBJ1-1, the CDR3 gives the full variable domain: KAGVTQTPRYLIKTRGQQVTLSCSPISGHRSVSWYQQTPGQGLQFLFEYFSETQRNKGNFPGRFSGRQFSNSRSEMNVSTLELGDSALYLCTSSNLAGAEAFFGQGTRLTVV.